Listed here are 31 T cell receptor beta chains from one sample, sequenced in a study of blood T cell repertoires in COVID-19 (dated by TCRdb to between 2020 and 2021). Receptors were amplified or captured by the immunoSEQ multiplex PCR assay. Held by TCRdb, this immuneACCESS table contains in-frame sequences only and omits some clones. Under half of the omission traces to an unresolved V gene where checked; the cause of the rest is unknown. The sample data list some 150,000 clones, and around 91% of these were observed just once. Roughly 14% of the sample belongs to the ten largest clones. The sequenced sample consisted of peripheral blood. The receptors shown here come from a woman between 40 and 55 years old with acute or convalescent COVID-19.

The V gene is TRBV9, the J gene TRBJ2-7; possible D gene TRBD2, 6 bases. This CDR3 contains 13 residues. Germline CDR1 and CDR2: SGDLS and YYNGEE. Trimming removed 5 bases at V and 3 bases at J, with 12 bases between. The CDR3 sequence: CASSGDFSYEQYF. The DNA for the CDR3 is TGTGCCAGCAGTGGGGACTTCAGCTACGAGCAGTACTTC.

This clone has only one observation. The rearrangement uses TRBV9 and TRBJ2-1, with D possibly matching TRBD2 (8 bases). Trimming took 0 bases from V and 9 from J, leaving 19 bases between them. Germline V gene sequence: CDR1 SGDLS, CDR2 YYNGEE. The CDR3 covers 16 residues. For the CDR3, the DNA is TGTGCCAGCAGCGTAGCTACGGGGGGGACAGTTCGTGAGCAGTTCTTC. Its protein is CASSVATGGTVREQFF.

The rearrangement joins TRBV10-1 to TRBJ2-3; tentative D call: TRBD2 (7 bases). CDR3 length: 15 residues. Germline CDR1 and CDR2: WNHNN and SYGVQD (reference sequence). V was trimmed by 2 bases and J by 1 base, leaving 10 bases between them. The CDR3 reads CASSERGAGTDTQYF. The CDR3 nucleotides read TGCGCCAGCAGTGAGCGGGGGGCCGGCACAGATACGCAGTATTTT.

The chain links TRBV18 to TRBJ2-3; unclear D gene. There are 15 residues in the CDR3. Between the trimmed V and J ends, which lost 0 bases and 0 bases, there was a span of 7 bases. The germline gives CDR1 KGHSH, CDR2 LQKENI. The CDR3 here is CASSPPMQSTDTQYF. The CDR3 coding sequence is TGTGCCAGCTCACCACCGATGCAGAGCACAGATACGCAGTATTTT.

The rearrangement joins TRBV30 to TRBJ1-4; perhaps TRBD1 as D (6 bases). V gave up 8 bases and J gave up 4 bases, with 11 bases separating them. Per germline, CDR1 GTSNPN and CDR2 SVGIG (reference sequence). The CDR3 is made up of 12 amino acids. The CDR3 region is CAGAQGNEKLFF. In DNA form, the CDR3 reads TGTGCCGGGGCACAGGGTAATGAAAAACTGTTTTTT.

The J gene is TRBJ1-1, the V gene TRBV11-2; D uncertain. The V gene lost 2 bases and the J gene lost 6 bases, with 7 bases spanning the gap. This CDR3 comprises 12 residues. CDR1 is SGHAT, CDR2 FQNNGV, per germline. The CDR3 DNA reads TGTGCCAGCAGCTTATCTCTCTCTGAAGCTTTCTTT. Translating it yields CASSLSLSEAFF.

The V and J genes are TRBV7-9 and TRBJ2-7, with 7 bases identical to TRBD1. Germline V gene lookup returns CDR1 SEHNR and CDR2 FQNEAQ (reference sequence). The CDR3 extends over 14 amino acids. V lost 3 bases, J lost 2 bases, and 4 bases stayed unmatched. The CDR3 region has the DNA TGTGCCAGCAGCTTGGGGGACAGAACCTACGAGCAGTACTTC. Encoded protein: CASSLGDRTYEQYF.

The V gene is TRBV29-1, the J gene TRBJ1-2; 7 bases align to TRBD1. The V segment lost 5 bases and the J segment 4 bases; nucleotides outside the gene matches: 16. The CDR3 is 16 amino acids. CDR1 SQVTM and CDR2 ANQGSEA come from the germline V gene. The CDR3 region is CSVLVRGDPTLYGYTF. Written as DNA, the CDR3 is TGCAGCGTTCTGGTCAGGGGGGACCCAACCCTCTATGGCTACACCTTC. The full variable domain, with the rest looked up from reference TRBV29-1 and TRBJ1-2, is SAVISQKPSRDICQRGTSLTIQCQVDSQVTMMFWYRQQPGQSLTLIATANQGSEATYESGFVIDKFPISRPNLTFSTLTVSNMSPEDSSIYLCSVLVRGDPTLYGYTFGSGTRLTVV.

The genes are TRBV6-5 and TRBJ1-2; a possible D gene is TRBD1 (5 bases). Germline assignment: CDR1 MNHEY and CDR2 SVGAGI. The CDR3 contains 12 residues. Deletions cut 2 bases from V and 8 bases from J, with 9 bases between. CDR3 nucleotide sequence: TGTGCCAGCAGTTACGGGGGGATCGGCTACACCTTC. Residues: CASSYGGIGYTF.

The rearrangement joins TRBV14 to TRBJ2-3, with D perhaps TRBD2 (5 bases). Germline-derived CDR1 and CDR2 are SGHDN and FVKESK. The ends were cut back, 2 bases at V and 1 base at J, with 16 bases in the middle. The CDR3 runs to 17 residues. CDR3 amino acids: CASSQNRGSLGTDTQYF. CDR3 coding DNA: TGTGCCAGCAGCCAAAATCGGGGTTCCCTGGGCACAGATACGCAGTATTTT.

CDR3 sequence reads: CASSSRLRSYEQYF. As DNA, the CDR3 is TGTGCCAGCAGTTCTAGACTAAGGTCCTACGAGCAGTACTTC. The chain uses TRBV6-5 and TRBJ2-7, with D perhaps TRBD2 (5 bases). Germline lookup yields CDR1 MNHEY and CDR2 SVGAGI. V was cut by 4 bases and J by 1 base, with 11 bases left in between. The CDR3 is made up of 14 amino acids.

V usage is TRBV6-6 and J usage is TRBJ2-7, with TRBD1 matching over 9 bases. Germline CDR1 is MNHNY and CDR2 is SVGAGI (reference sequence). The junction had 9 bases not matched to a gene; V was cut back by 6 bases and J by 3 bases. This CDR3 has 15 residues. CDR3 loop: CASSQGQGPRYEQYF. The CDR3 nucleotides read TGTGCCAGCAGCCAAGGACAGGGGCCTCGCTACGAGCAGTACTTC.

This clone has only one observation. The genes are TRBV5-6 and TRBJ1-1; tentative D call: TRBD1 (6 bases). The CDR3 runs to 13 residues. Trimming shortened V by 2 bases and J by 4 bases, and 9 bases separated the two germline ends. The germline gives CDR1 SGHDT, CDR2 YYEEEE. CDR3 loop: CASSFQGSTEAFF. CDR3 in DNA: TGTGCCAGCAGCTTTCAGGGGAGCACTGAAGCTTTCTTT.

The chain couples TRBV4-2 to TRBJ1-5; D is perhaps TRBD1 (6 bases). This CDR3 spans 16 amino acids. Germline assignment: CDR1 LGHNA and CDR2 YNFKEQ. With 0 bases removed from V and 2 bases from J, the gap between germline ends came to 11 bases. CDR3 DNA sequence: TGTGCCAGCAGCCAAGAACAGGGAAGCGGCAATCAGCCCCAGCATTTT. Translating it yields CASSQEQGSGNQPQHF.

The V call is TRBV12-3 or TRBV12-4, the J call TRBJ2-3, with unresolved D. Trimming took 5 bases from V and 6 from J, leaving 9 bases between them. The CDR3 contains 12 residues. CDR3 sequence reads: CASSTVADTQYF. CDR3 nucleotide sequence: TGTGCCAGCAGTACAGTTGCGGATACGCAGTATTTT.

This clone was observed a few times. The V and J genes are TRBV28 and TRBJ1-1; D uncertain. Germline V gene sequence: CDR1 MDHEN, CDR2 SYDVKM. CDR3 length: 14 amino acids. V dropped 6 bases and J dropped 1 base, with 12 bases sitting between them. This CDR3 reads CASRPFRENTEAFF. The CDR3, as DNA: TGTGCCAGCAGACCCTTCCGGGAGAACACTGAAGCTTTCTTT.

The chain joins TRBV9 to TRBJ2-1; tentative D call: TRBD1 (7 bases). V was shortened by 4 bases and J by 7 bases, with 12 bases between the two germline ends. This CDR3 comprises 13 residues. Per the germline V gene, CDR1 is SGDLS and CDR2 is YYNGEE. Here the CDR3 reads CASSFSGGNEQFF. The CDR3 DNA sequence: TGTGCCAGCAGCTTTTCAGGGGGGAATGAGCAGTTCTTC.

The J gene is TRBJ2-7, the V gene TRBV6-6; TRBD2 agrees at 15 bases. CDR1 and CDR2 from the germline V gene are MNHNY and SVGAGI (reference sequence). The CDR3 spans 15 residues. Unmatched junction bases numbered 2, after V lost 5 bases and J lost 3 bases. The CDR3 region is CASSRTSGGVYEQYF. CDR3 DNA sequence: TGTGCCAGCAGTCGGACTAGCGGGGGGGTCTACGAGCAGTACTTC.

This sequence joins TRBV29-1 and TRBJ2-2; D perhaps matches TRBD1 (6 bases). Per the germline V gene, CDR1 is SQVTM and CDR2 is ANQGSEA. Trimming left V 3 bases short and J 4 bases short, with 9 bases between. The CDR3 length is 13 residues. The CDR3 sequence: CSVDTGFTGELFF. CDR3 sequence (DNA): TGCAGCGTTGATACAGGGTTCACCGGGGAGCTGTTTTTT.

The chain employs TRBV28 and TRBJ2-7; 7 positions agree with TRBD1. The germline V gene has CDR1 MDHEN and CDR2 SYDVKM. Unmatched junction bases numbered 3, after V lost 1 base and J lost 3 bases. CDR3 length equals 14 residues. The CDR3 nucleotides are TGTGCCAGCAGTTTATTACAGGGGATCTACGAGCAGTACTTC. Translated: CASSLLQGIYEQYF.

This chain links TRBV6-1 with TRBJ1-3; no clear D. The ends were cut back, 0 bases at V and 6 bases at J, with 15 bases in the middle. CDR1 and CDR2 from the germline V gene are MNHNS and SASEGT. This CDR3 spans 16 amino acids. The CDR3 loop reads CASSEALRDIKNTIYF. The CDR3 DNA reads as TGTGCCAGCAGTGAAGCGCTTCGTGACATAAAAAACACCATATATTTT.

This clone was seen just once. The chain recombines TRBV7-3 with TRBJ2-1; no clear D gene. The germline V gene encodes CDR1 SGHTA and CDR2 FQGTGA. The CDR3 contains 14 residues. The germline V and J ends were trimmed by 5 bases and 6 bases, with 14 bases remaining between them. CDR3 DNA sequence: TGTGCCAGCAGCCAAGATCTAGTTCGCAATGAGCAGTTCTTC. This encodes CASSQDLVRNEQFF.

This clone showed up just once. The genes are TRBV11-2 and TRBJ1-3, with D perhaps TRBD1 (6 bases). CDR1 SGHAT and CDR2 FQNNGV come from the germline V gene. This CDR3 spans 14 amino acids. V shed 5 bases and J shed 4 bases, with 12 bases lying between them. The CDR3 DNA reads as TGTGCCAGCAGCCCGGACAGACTCGGAAACACCATATATTTT. Translating gives CASSPDRLGNTIYF.

J is TRBJ2-7 and V is TRBV6-2 or TRBV6-3; tentatively, D is TRBD2 (6 bases). CDR1 and CDR2 (germline): MNHEY, SVGEGT. Trimming shortened V by 5 bases and J by 7 bases, and 18 bases separated the two germline ends. The CDR3 loop spans 14 amino acids. As DNA, the CDR3 is TGTGCCAGCAGTGACGGGCGGGAAACGGTGGAGCAGTACTTC. It yields the protein CASSDGRETVEQYF.

The chain recombines TRBV28 with TRBJ2-5; TRBD2 matches at 15 bases. Trimming took 5 bases from V and 3 from J; bases not matched to a gene: 10. Germline CDR1 is MDHEN and CDR2 is SYDVKM. The CDR3 spans 18 residues. The CDR3 spells CASSPGLAGGRLEETQYF. CDR3 coding DNA: TGTGCCAGCAGTCCAGGACTAGCGGGAGGGCGTTTGGAAGAGACCCAGTACTTC.

This chain links TRBV15 with TRBJ2-7; 9 bases line up with TRBD1. The CDR3 runs 16 residues. The V segment lost 3 bases and the J segment 3 bases; nucleotides outside the gene matches: 9. CDR1 LNHNV and CDR2 YYDKDF come from the germline V gene (reference sequence). The CDR3 DNA follows: TGTGCCACCAGCAGGGACCCCGGGACAGGGATCTACGAGCAGTACTTC. It specifies CATSRDPGTGIYEQYF.

This sequence joins TRBV6-5 and TRBJ1-6; no definite D call. The V gene's germline CDR1 is MNHEY and CDR2 SVGAGI. Between the trimmed V and J ends, which lost 3 bases and 8 bases, there was a span of 14 bases. This CDR3 is 15 amino acids long. The chain's CDR3 is CASSYLGTKDSPLHF. CDR3 nucleotides: TGTGCCAGCAGTTATTTGGGCACGAAGGATTCACCCCTCCACTTT.

The rearrangement joins TRBV5-1 to TRBJ1-2; D is perhaps TRBD1 (5 bases). CDR1 and CDR2 from the germline V gene are SGHRS and YFSETQ. Trimming cost V 4 bases and J 3 bases, with 7 bases left between them. The CDR3 spans 12 residues. The CDR3 protein is CASSRGDYGYTF. The CDR3 nucleotides are TGCGCCAGCAGCCGGGGGGACTATGGCTACACCTTC.

CDR3 DNA sequence: TGTGCCAGTAGTTCCGCCGATGCGAAGATGTATGAGCAGTTCTTC. Translated, it gives CASSSADAKMYEQFF. The rearrangement uses TRBV19 and TRBJ2-1; D is uncertain. Looked up from germline, CDR1 is LNHDA and CDR2 is SQIVND (reference sequence). The V end lost 5 bases, the J end lost 8 bases, and 19 bases lay between the germline ends. The CDR3 totals 15 residues.

The chain has TRBV28 and TRBJ1-5, with 8 bases lining up with TRBD1. Germline V lookup: CDR1 MDHEN, CDR2 SYDVKM. The CDR3 runs 14 residues. The trim removed 6 bases at V and 1 base at J, leaving 2 bases unmatched. The CDR3 region is CASRQGGSNQPQHF. The DNA of the CDR3 is TGTGCCAGCAGACAGGGGGGGAGCAATCAGCCCCAGCATTTT.

V gene TRBV7-3 combines with J gene TRBJ2-1, with 7 bases that match TRBD2. The V gene's germline CDR1 is SGHTA and CDR2 FQGTGA. J was trimmed by 7 bases and V by 2 bases; bases with no gene match: 2. This CDR3 has 13 residues. The CDR3 here is CASSLLGGNEQFF. CDR3 bases: TGTGCCAGCAGCTTACTCGGGGGGAATGAGCAGTTCTTC.